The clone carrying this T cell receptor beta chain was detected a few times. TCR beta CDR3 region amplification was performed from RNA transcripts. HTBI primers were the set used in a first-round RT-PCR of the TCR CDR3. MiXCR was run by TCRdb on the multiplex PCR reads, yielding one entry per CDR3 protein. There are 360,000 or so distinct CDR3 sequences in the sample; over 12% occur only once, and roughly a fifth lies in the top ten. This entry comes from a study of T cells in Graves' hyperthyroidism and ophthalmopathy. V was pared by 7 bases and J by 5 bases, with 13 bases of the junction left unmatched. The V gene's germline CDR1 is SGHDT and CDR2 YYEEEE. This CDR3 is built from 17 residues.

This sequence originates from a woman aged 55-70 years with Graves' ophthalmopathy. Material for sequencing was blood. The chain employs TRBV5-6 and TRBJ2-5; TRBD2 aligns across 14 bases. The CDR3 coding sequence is TGTGCCAGCCGCACCATGACTAGCGGGAGGGCCGATGAGACCCAGTACTTC. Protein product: CASRTMTSGRADETQYF. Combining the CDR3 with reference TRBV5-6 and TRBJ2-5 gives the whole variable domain DAGVTQSPTHLIKTRGQQVTLRCSPKSGHDTVSWYQQALGQGPQFIFQYYEEEERQRGNFPDRFSGHQFPNYSSELNVNALLLGDSALYLCASRTMTSGRADETQYFGPGTRLLVL.